Presented here are 4 T cell receptor beta chains from one specimen sequenced in a study of blood T cells in healthy people across ages (dated by TCRdb to about 2015). Receptors were amplified or captured by 5' RACE. The sequencer listed for this sample is Illumina HiSeq 2500. A second PCR of roughly 7 to 11 cycles was performed with a sample-barcoded 5' primer and a J-beta primer mix. TCRdb trimmed public reads at Q25 via fastp, called clones via MiXCR and kept in-frame beta chains. Records with the same CDR3 protein are collapsed into one entry carrying the most frequent genes and DNA. The sample has around 1.1 million distinct CDR3 sequences on record, 35% to 40% of them singletons. The ten largest clonotypes hold about an eighth of the sample. The source material was blood. The source of these receptors is a man younger than 30 in good health.

The chain joins TRBV6-2 or TRBV6-3 to TRBJ1-1; perhaps TRBD1 as D (5 bases). In germline, CDR1 is MNHEY, CDR2 SVGEGT. The V end lost 2 bases, the J end lost 6 bases, and 16 bases lay between the germline ends. The CDR3 has 15 amino acids. The CDR3 spells CASSYGPLGTPEAFF. DNA of the CDR3: TGTGCCAGCAGTTACGGGCCCCTGGGGACCCCTGAAGCTTTCTTT.

This chain connects TRBV29-1 to TRBJ1-1; unclear D gene. The CDR3 covers 13 residues. Germline V gene sequence: CDR1 SQVTM, CDR2 ANQGSEA. Trimming took off 2 bases at V and 3 bases at J, with 10 bases between the two ends. CDR3 amino acids: CSVENSGDTEAFF. As DNA, the CDR3 is TGCAGCGTTGAAAACAGCGGGGACACTGAAGCTTTCTTT.

This clonotype was picked up a small number of times. The chain links TRBV12-3 or TRBV12-4 to TRBJ2-5; D unclear. The CDR3 loop spans 14 amino acids. V was trimmed by 3 bases and J by 0 bases, leaving 8 bases between them. CDR3 in DNA: TGTGCCAGCAGTTTCGGACGGTACCAAGAGACCCAGTACTTC. This encodes CASSFGRYQETQYF.

This clonotype came up a few times. The chain uses TRBV5-1 and TRBJ2-3; D is unresolved. CDR3 length: 12 residues. CDR1 is SGHRS, CDR2 YFSETQ, per germline. Trimming took 2 bases from V and 7 from J, leaving 8 bases between them. The DNA of the CDR3 is TGCGCCAGCAGCTTTGACCCGAATACGCAGTATTTT. It is translated as CASSFDPNTQYF.